These T cell receptor beta chains were read from a single sample in a study of blood T cell repertoires in COVID-19. Using immunoSEQ multiplex PCR, the repertoire was profiled, and TCRdb retains in-frame clones only, with some absent. The data show around 54,000 clones, 90% seen once. The sample taken for sequencing was peripheral blood. These receptors were collected from a woman aged 40 to 50 with active COVID-19. CDR3s include the opening cysteine and the closing phenylalanine or tryptophan. A D gene is named only where the DNA matches it firmly. A clone size is listed for some rows: how often the clone was seen (once, few, many), or a class if it is expanded.

CDR3 protein	CDR3 DNA	clone size	J gene	D gene	V gene
CASSQAQDTLGAFF	TGTGCCAGCAGCCAAGCTCAGGACACCTTGGGAGCTTTCTTT	NA	TRBJ1-1	NA	TRBV3-1/TRBV3-2
CASSLQGGNQPQHF	TGTGCCAGCAGCTTACAGGGGGGCAATCAGCCCCAGCATTTT	NA	TRBJ1-5	TRBD1	TRBV7-2
CASSLTRFSEKLFF	TGTGCCAGCAGCTTGACCCGGTTTTCTGAAAAACTGTTTTTT	NA	TRBJ1-4	NA	TRBV5-5
CASRAGGFSYNEQFF	TGTGCCAGCCGGGCGGGGGGATTTTCCTACAATGAGCAGTTCTTC	NA	TRBJ2-1	TRBD2	TRBV6-5
CASSVGQGANTEAFF	TGTGCCAGCAGTGTTGGACAGGGCGCGAACACTGAAGCTTTCTTT	NA	TRBJ1-1	TRBD1	TRBV2
CASSALAGVGGEQYF	TGTGCCAGCAGCGCACTAGCGGGGGTGGGTGGCGAGCAGTACTTC	NA	TRBJ2-7	TRBD2	TRBV7-3
CATTTGPYTIYF	TGTGCCACTACGACAGGGCCCTACACCATATATTTT	once	TRBJ1-3	TRBD1	TRBV19
CASSSESSYEQYF	TGTGCCAGCTCATCCGAGAGCTCCTACGAGCAGTACTTC	NA	TRBJ2-7	NA	TRBV18
CASSLSGGYEETQYF	TGTGCCAGCAGCTTAAGCGGGGGGTACGAAGAGACCCAGTACTTC	NA	TRBJ2-5	TRBD2	TRBV7-3
CASSSRGDIYGYTF	TGTGCCAGCAGCTCCAGGGGCGACATCTATGGCTACACCTTC	NA	TRBJ1-2	NA	TRBV7-2
CAIRPSGITDTQYF	TGTGCCATCAGGCCGAGCGGTATCACAGATACGCAGTATTTT	NA	TRBJ2-3	NA	TRBV10-3
CASSFGGYGYTF	TGTGCCAGCAGCTTCGGCGGGTATGGCTACACCTTC	NA	TRBJ1-2	NA	TRBV11-2
CASSQDRSSGGGSNEQFF	TGCGCCAGCAGCCAAGATAGATCGTCAGGCGGGGGGTCCAATGAGCAGTTCTTC	NA	TRBJ2-1	TRBD2	TRBV4-3
CASSQVVGGKLFF	TGCGCCAGCAGCCAAGTGGTGGGGGGAAAACTGTTTTTT	once	TRBJ1-4	NA	TRBV4-1
CASSDQAPYNEQFF	TGTGCCAGCAGTGACCAGGCCCCCTACAATGAGCAGTTCTTC	NA	TRBJ2-1	NA	TRBV2
CASSSGDFYTF	TGTGCCAGCAGTTCGGGGGACTTCTACACCTTC	NA	TRBJ1-2	NA	TRBV6-5
CASSYQGEQFF	TGTGCCAGCAGTTACCAGGGTGAGCAGTTCTTC	NA	TRBJ2-1	NA	TRBV6-6
CASKPTQGAGTEAFF	TGTGCCAGCAAACCTACACAGGGGGCTGGCACTGAAGCTTTCTTT	NA	TRBJ1-1	TRBD1	TRBV6-5
CATSDPGTGPNTGELFF	TGTGCCACCAGTGACCCCGGGACAGGACCGAACACCGGGGAGCTGTTTTTT	once	TRBJ2-2	TRBD1	TRBV24-1
CASSLFWNTEAFF	TGTGCCAGCAGCTTGTTCTGGAACACTGAAGCTTTCTTT	NA	TRBJ1-1	NA	TRBV5-5
CSVAGTGTGYGYTF	TGCAGCGTTGCCGGGACAGGGACTGGCTATGGCTACACCTTC	once	TRBJ1-2	TRBD1	TRBV29-1
CASSGGQGEAFF	TGCGCCAGCAGTGGAGGACAGGGAGAAGCTTTCTTT	NA	TRBJ1-1	TRBD1	TRBV10-1
CASSQDTLVSSVQYF	TGTGCCAGCAGCCAAGATACACTAGTAAGTAGCGTGCAGTACTTC	once	TRBJ2-7	NA	TRBV3-1/TRBV3-2
CASSKDPNLGGGGQPQHF	TGTGCCAGCAGCAAAGATCCGAACTTGGGGGGAGGCGGTCAGCCCCAGCATTTT	once	TRBJ1-5	NA	TRBV21-1
CASSNLGQGASEQYF	TGTGCCAGTAGTAACTTGGGACAGGGGGCTAGCGAGCAGTACTTC	NA	TRBJ2-7	TRBD1	TRBV19
CASSAQGEDTEAFF	TGTGCCAGTAGTGCACAGGGGGAGGACACTGAAGCTTTCTTT	NA	TRBJ1-1	TRBD1	TRBV19
CASRSLSETQYF	TGTGCCAGCAGATCTTTATCGGAGACCCAGTACTTC	NA	TRBJ2-5	NA	TRBV7-9
CASRAGQNTDTQYF	TGTGCCAGCAGGGCCGGACAGAACACAGATACGCAGTATTTT	NA	TRBJ2-3	NA	TRBV6-5
CASSLQIYTQYF	TGTGCCAGCAGCCTTCAGATTTATACCCAGTACTTC	NA	TRBJ2-5	NA	TRBV3-1/TRBV3-2